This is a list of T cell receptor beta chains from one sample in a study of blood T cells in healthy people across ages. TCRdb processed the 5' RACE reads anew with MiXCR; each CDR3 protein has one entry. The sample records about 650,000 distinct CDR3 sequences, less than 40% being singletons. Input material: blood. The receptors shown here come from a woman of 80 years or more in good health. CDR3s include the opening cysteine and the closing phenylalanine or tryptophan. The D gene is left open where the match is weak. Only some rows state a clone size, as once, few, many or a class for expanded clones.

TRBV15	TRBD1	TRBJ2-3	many	CATSGTGGPDTQYF	TGTGCCACCAGCGGGACAGGGGGCCCAGATACGCAGTATTTT
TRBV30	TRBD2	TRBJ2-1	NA	CAWSTSGGLSEQFF	TGTGCCTGGAGCACTAGCGGGGGCCTTTCTGAGCAGTTCTTC
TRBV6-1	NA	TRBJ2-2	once	CASSPINANTGELFF	TGTGCCAGCAGTCCAATTAACGCGAACACCGGGGAGCTGTTTTTT
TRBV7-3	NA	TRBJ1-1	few	CASSLSGTTTEAFF	TGTGCCAGCAGCTTAAGCGGGACAACGACTGAAGCTTTCTTT
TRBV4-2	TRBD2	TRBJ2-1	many	CASSLERGDYNEQFF	TGTGCCAGCAGCCTAGAGCGGGGAGATTACAATGAGCAGTTCTTC
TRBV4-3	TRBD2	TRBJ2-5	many	CASSQDSGGGETQYF	TGCGCCAGCAGCCAAGATAGCGGGGGTGGAGAGACCCAGTACTTC
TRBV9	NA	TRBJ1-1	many	CASSAAGTPDGGEAFF	TGTGCCAGCAGCGCGGCCGGGACCCCCGATGGCGGTGAAGCTTTCTTT
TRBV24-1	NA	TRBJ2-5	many	CATSDGPGKRETQYF	TGTGCCACCAGTGATGGCCCGGGTAAGAGAGAGACCCAGTACTTC
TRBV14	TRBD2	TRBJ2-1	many	CASSLEVAGGLNEQFF	TGTGCCAGCAGCCTGGAGGTAGCGGGGGGGCTGAATGAGCAGTTCTTC
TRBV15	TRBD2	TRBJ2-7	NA	CATSVSSGSTYEQYF	TGTGCCACCAGTGTTAGTAGCGGGAGCACCTACGAGCAGTACTTC
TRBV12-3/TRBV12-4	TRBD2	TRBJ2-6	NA	CASRPSLAGLTGANVLTF	TGTGCCAGCAGACCAAGCTTAGCGGGGCTCACTGGGGCCAACGTCCTGACTTTC
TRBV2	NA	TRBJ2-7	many	CASSENAYEQYF	TGTGCCAGCAGTGAAAACGCCTACGAGCAGTACTTC
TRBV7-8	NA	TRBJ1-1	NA	CASSLKLGATEAFF	TGTGCCAGCAGCTTAAAGCTGGGGGCCACTGAAGCTTTCTTT
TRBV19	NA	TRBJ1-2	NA	CASSIPGGQNYGYTF	TGTGCCAGTAGTATCCCCGGCGGACAGAACTATGGCTACACCTTC
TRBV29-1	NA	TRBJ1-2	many	CSVGGRGSKANYGYTF	TGCAGCGTTGGGGGCAGGGGATCCAAAGCTAACTATGGCTACACCTTC
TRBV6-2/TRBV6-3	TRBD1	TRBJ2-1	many	CASQEGGRNEQFF	TGTGCCAGCCAGGAAGGGGGCCGCAATGAGCAGTTCTTC
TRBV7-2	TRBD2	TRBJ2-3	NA	CASSSPQGRGGWGTQYF	TGTGCCAGCAGCTCCCCCCAAGGCCGGGGGGGGTGGGGTACGCAGTATTTT
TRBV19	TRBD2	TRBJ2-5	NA	CASSASGQETQYF	TGTGCCAGTAGTGCTAGCGGCCAAGAGACCCAGTACTTC
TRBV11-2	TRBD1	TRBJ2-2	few	CASRRPGQGRRNTGELFF	TGTGCCAGCAGGCGACCGGGACAGGGGAGACGTAACACCGGGGAGCTGTTTTTT
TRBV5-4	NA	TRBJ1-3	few	CASSLGRGTGNTIYF	TGTGCCAGCAGCTTGGGTCGAGGAACGGGAAACACCATATATTTT
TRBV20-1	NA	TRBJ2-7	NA	CSATNLARGTYEQYF	TGCAGTGCTACTAACCTAGCGAGGGGTACTTACGAGCAGTACTTC
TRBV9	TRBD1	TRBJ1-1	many	CASSAKDRVGTEAFF	TGTGCCAGCAGCGCTAAGGACAGGGTAGGCACTGAAGCTTTCTTT
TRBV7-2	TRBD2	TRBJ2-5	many	CASSLERGRQTQYF	TGTGCCAGCAGCTTAGAGCGGGGAAGGCAGACCCAGTACTTC
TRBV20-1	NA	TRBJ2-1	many	CSARTDTYNEQFF	TGCAGTGCTAGGACCGATACCTACAATGAGCAGTTCTTC
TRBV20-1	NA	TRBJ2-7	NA	CSARRQGGPREQYF	TGCAGTGCTAGAAGGCAGGGTGGACCGAGAGAGCAGTACTTC
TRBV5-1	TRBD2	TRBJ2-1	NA	CASSSGRGGSCNEQFF	TGCGCCAGCAGCTCGGGGCGGGGGGGATCCTGCAATGAGCAGTTCTTC
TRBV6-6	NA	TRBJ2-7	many	CASSMLTPPYEQYF	TGTGCCAGCAGTATGTTGACTCCCCCTTACGAGCAGTACTTC
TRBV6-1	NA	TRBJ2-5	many	CASLDFTKTQYF	TGTGCCAGTTTGGATTTTACGAAGACCCAGTACTTC
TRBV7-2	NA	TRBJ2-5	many	CASSNGQYQETQYF	TGTGCCAGCAGTAACGGACAGTACCAAGAGACCCAGTACTTC
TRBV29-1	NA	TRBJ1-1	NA	CSVRTASTEAFF	TGCAGCGTAAGGACAGCAAGCACTGAGGCTTTCTTT
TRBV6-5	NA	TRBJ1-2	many	CASRPGRRADYGYTF	TGTGCCAGCAGACCTGGACGGAGGGCTGACTATGGCTACACCTTC
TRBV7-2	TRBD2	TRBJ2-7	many	CASSLSGGQSYEQYF	TGTGCCAGCAGCTTAAGCGGGGGGCAATCCTACGAGCAGTACTTC
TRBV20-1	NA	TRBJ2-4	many	CSPGQAKNIQYF	TGCAGTCCTGGACAAGCCAAAAACATTCAGTACTTC
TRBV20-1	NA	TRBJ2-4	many	CSAIKGRLAKNIQYF	TGCAGTGCGATAAAGGGGAGACTAGCCAAAAACATTCAGTACTTC
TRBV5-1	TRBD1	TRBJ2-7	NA	CASSLAGTGMSEQYF	TGCGCCAGCAGCTTGGCCGGGACAGGGATGAGCGAGCAGTACTTC
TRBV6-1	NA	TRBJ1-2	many	CASRTQPVAGYTF	TGTGCCAGCAGGACCCAACCGGTGGCAGGCTACACCTTC
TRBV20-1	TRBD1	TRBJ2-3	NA	CSARGTGRNTQYF	TGCAGTGCTAGGGGGACAGGGCGGAATACGCAGTATTTT
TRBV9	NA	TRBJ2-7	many	CASSVGDTSYEQYF	TGTGCCAGCAGCGTAGGGGACACCTCCTACGAGCAGTACTTC
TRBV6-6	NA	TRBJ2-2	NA	CASSMDRPNTGELFF	TGTGCCAGCAGCATGGACAGACCGAACACCGGGGAGCTGTTTTTT
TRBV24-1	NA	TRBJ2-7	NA	CATRDYRVARSQYF	TGTGCCACCAGGGACTACAGGGTCGCGCGGTCCCAGTACTTC
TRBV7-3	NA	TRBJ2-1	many	CASSLISNEYNEQFF	TGTGCCAGCAGCTTAATATCTAACGAGTACAATGAGCAGTTCTTC
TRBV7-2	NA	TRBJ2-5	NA	CASSLDSARATQYF	TGTGCCAGCAGCCTCGACAGTGCCCGGGCTACCCAGTACTTC
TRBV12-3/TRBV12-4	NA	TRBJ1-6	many	CASSPLGAQSPLHF	TGTGCCAGCAGTCCCCTGGGGGCCCAGTCACCCCTCCACTTT
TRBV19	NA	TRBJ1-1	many	CASSMRVRTEAFF	TGTGCCAGTAGTATGAGGGTTCGGACTGAAGCTTTCTTT
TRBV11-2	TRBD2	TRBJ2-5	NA	CASSFLAGPHEETQYF	TGTGCCAGCAGCTTCTTAGCGGGCCCCCACGAGGAGACCCAGTACTTC
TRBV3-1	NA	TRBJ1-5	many	CASSQSGSGNQPQHF	TGTGCCAGCAGCCAATCCGGGTCCGGCAATCAGCCCCAGCATTTT
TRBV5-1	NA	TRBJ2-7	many	CASSLVSGPPRYEQYF	TGCGCCAGCAGCTTGGTGAGCGGGCCGCCCCGCTACGAGCAGTACTTC
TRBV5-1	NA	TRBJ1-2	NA	CASTIEGGYGYTF	TGCGCCAGCACCATTGAGGGGGGTTATGGCTACACCTTC
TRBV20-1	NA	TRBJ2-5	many	CSASPGSLVETQYF	TGCAGTGCTAGCCCGGGGAGCCTGGTAGAGACCCAGTACTTC
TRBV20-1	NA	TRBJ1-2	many	CSARILTNYGYTF	TGCAGTGCCAGGATTTTAACTAACTATGGCTACACCTTC
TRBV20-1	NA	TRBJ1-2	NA	CSAGFGGTYGYTF	TGCAGTGCTGGCTTCGGGGGGACCTATGGCTACACCTTC
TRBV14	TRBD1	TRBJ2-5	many	CASSHSGQGKKTQYF	TGTGCCAGCAGCCATTCGGGACAGGGGAAGAAGACCCAGTACTTC
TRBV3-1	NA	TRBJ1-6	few	CASSPASGDLHF	TGTGCCAGCAGCCCTGCATCCGGCGACCTCCACTTT
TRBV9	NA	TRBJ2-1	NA	CASSVEPQYGEQFF	TGTGCCAGCAGCGTAGAGCCCCAGTATGGTGAGCAGTTCTTC
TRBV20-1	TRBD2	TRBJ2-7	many	CSISGVSSYEQYF	TGCAGCATTAGCGGGGTCAGCTCCTACGAGCAGTACTTC
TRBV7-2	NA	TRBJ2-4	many	CASSLSSAEWAKNIQYF	TGTGCCAGCAGCTTAAGTTCGGCAGAATGGGCCAAAAACATTCAGTACTTC
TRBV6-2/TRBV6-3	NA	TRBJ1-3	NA	CASTAVNTIYF	TGTGCCAGCACCGCGGTAAACACCATATATTTT
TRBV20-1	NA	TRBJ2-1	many	CSARRGLANNEQFF	TGCAGTGCTAGACGAGGGCTAGCCAACAATGAGCAGTTCTTC
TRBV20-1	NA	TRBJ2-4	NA	CSARDLGRKTQDF	TGCAGTGCTAGAGATCTAGGGCGGAAGACCCAGGACTTC
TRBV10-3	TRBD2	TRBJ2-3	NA	CAGGTSGFQGTDTRHF	TGTGCCGGGGGGACTAGCGGGTTCCAGGGTACAGATACGCGGCATTTT